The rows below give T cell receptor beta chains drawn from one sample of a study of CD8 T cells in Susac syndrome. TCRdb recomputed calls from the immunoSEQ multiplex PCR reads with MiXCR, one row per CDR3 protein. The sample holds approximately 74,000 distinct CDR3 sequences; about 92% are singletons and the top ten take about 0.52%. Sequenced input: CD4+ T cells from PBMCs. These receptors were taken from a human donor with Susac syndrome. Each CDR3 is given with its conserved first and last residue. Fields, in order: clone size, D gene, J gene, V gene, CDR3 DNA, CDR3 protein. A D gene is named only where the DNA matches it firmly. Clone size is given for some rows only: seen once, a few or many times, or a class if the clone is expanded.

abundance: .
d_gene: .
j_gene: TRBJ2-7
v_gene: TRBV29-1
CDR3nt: TGCAGCGTTGGTCGAGCGGGCTCCTACGAGCAGTACTTC
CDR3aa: CSVGRAGSYEQYF

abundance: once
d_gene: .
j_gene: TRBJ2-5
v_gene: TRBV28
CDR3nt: TGTGCCAGCAGTTTCAATAAGGGAGGGACCCAGTACTTC
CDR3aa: CASSFNKGGTQYF

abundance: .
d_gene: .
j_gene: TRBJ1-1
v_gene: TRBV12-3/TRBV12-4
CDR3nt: TGTGCCAGCGGGGACATACTGAACACTGAAGCTTTTTTT
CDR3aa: CASGDILNTEAFF

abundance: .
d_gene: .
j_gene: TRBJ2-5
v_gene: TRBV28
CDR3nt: TGTGCCAGCAGTCCCGGGACAAAGACCCAGTACTTC
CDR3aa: CASSPGTKTQYF

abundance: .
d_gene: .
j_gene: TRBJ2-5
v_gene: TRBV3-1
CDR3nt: TGTGCCAGCAGCCAAAGTTGGGGGGGCGCAGAGACCCAGTACTTC
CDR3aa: CASSQSWGGAETQYF

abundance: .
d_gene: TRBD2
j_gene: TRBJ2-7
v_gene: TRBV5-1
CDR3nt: TGCGCCAGCAGCTTGAATACAGCGGGGGGAAGGATCGACGAGCAGTACTTC
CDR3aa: CASSLNTAGGRIDEQYF

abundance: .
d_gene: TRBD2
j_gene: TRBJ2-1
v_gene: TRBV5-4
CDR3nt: TGTGCCAGCAGCCTCCAGAGCGGGAGTATCAATGAGCAGTTCTTC
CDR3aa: CASSLQSGSINEQFF

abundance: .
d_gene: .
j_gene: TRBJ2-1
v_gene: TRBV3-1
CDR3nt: TGTGCCAGCAGCCAGGTTAGGAGTTTCGATGAGCAGTTCTTC
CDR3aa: CASSQVRSFDEQFF

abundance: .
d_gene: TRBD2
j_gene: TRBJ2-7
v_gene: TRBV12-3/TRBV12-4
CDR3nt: TGTGCCAGCAGTTTTAGCGGGATCGAGCAGTACTTC
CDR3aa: CASSFSGIEQYF

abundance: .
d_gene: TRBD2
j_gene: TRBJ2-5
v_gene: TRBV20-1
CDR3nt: TGCAGTGCTCAGACTAGCGGTATAGAGACCCAGTACTTC
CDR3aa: CSAQTSGIETQYF

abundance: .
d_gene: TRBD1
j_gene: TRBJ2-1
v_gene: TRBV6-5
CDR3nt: TGTGCCAGCAGGCGACAGGGTGCGGAGTTCTTC
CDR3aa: CASRRQGAEFF

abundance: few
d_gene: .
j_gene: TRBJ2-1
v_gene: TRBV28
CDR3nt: TGTGCCAGTACCTCGGTCTACAATGAGCAGTTCTTC
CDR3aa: CASTSVYNEQFF

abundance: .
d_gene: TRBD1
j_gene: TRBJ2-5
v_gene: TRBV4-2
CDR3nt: TGTGCCAGCAGCCTAGGACAGGGTGTACAAGAGACCCAGTACTTC
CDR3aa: CASSLGQGVQETQYF

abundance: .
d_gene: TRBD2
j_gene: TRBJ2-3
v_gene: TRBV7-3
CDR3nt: TGTGCCAGCAGCTTCGGAGGGACTAGCGCAGATACGCAGTATTTT
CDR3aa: CASSFGGTSADTQYF

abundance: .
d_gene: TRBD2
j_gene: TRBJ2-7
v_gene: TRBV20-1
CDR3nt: TGCAGTGCGACTCGCCCTAGCGGGAGGGCCAACGAGCAGTACTTC
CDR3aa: CSATRPSGRANEQYF

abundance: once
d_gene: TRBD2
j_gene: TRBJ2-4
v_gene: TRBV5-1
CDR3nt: TGCGCCAGCAGCCCTGGACTAGCGACGAACATTCAGTACTTC
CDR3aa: CASSPGLATNIQYF

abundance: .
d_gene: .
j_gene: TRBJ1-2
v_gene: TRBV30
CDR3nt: TGTGCCTGGAGTGCCTTGGGAGGGAGTGATGGCTACACCTTC
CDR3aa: CAWSALGGSDGYTF

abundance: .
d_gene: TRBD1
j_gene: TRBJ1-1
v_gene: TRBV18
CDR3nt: TGTGCCAGCTCACCACGTATCAGGGGGCAGGTAGGGAACACTGAAGCTTTCTTT
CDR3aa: CASSPRIRGQVGNTEAFF

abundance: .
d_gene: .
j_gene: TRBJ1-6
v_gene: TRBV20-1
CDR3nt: TGCAGTGCTAGTCAGGACAGTAATTCACCCCTCCACTTT
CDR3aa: CSASQDSNSPLHF

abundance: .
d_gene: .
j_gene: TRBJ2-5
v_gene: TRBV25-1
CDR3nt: TGTGCCAGCAGTGTATCGGGTGGGGACCTCAAGACCCAGTACTTC
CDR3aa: CASSVSGGDLKTQYF

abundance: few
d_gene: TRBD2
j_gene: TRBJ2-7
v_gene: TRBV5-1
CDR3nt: TGCGCCAGCAGGCGGGAGCCCGGCGGACTCTACGAGCAGTACTTC
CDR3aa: CASRREPGGLYEQYF

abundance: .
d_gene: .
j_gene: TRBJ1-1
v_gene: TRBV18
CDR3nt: TGTGCCAGCATTCTAGCCAGCGGTGGGACTGAAGCTTTCTTT
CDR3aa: CASILASGGTEAFF

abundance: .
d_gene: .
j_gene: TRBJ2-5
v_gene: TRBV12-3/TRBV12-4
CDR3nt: TGTGCCAGCGGAGGGGGGTCGGAGACCCAGTACTTC
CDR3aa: CASGGGSETQYF

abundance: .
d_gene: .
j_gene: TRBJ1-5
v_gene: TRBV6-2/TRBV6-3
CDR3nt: TGTGCCAGCAGTAGTGGAGGGGGTGGAAATCAGCCCCAGCATTTT
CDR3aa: CASSSGGGGNQPQHF

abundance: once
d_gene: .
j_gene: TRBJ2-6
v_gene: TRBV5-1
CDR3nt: TGCGCCAGCAGCTTGGCTAGACAGTCCTCTGGGGCCAACGTCCTGACTTTC
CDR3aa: CASSLARQSSGANVLTF

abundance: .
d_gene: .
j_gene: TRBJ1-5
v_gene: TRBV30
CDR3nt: TGTGCCTGCGGGGGAAGCAATCAGCCCCAGCATTTT
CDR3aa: CACGGSNQPQHF

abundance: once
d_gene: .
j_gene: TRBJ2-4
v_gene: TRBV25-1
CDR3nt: TGTGCCAGCAGTGAAGGCGGGGCCCCAAGAAACATTCAGTACTTC
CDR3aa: CASSEGGAPRNIQYF

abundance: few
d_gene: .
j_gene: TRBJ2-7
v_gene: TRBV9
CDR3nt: TGTGCCAGCAGCCCCCGGGACGGTTCCTACGAGCAGTACTTC
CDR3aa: CASSPRDGSYEQYF

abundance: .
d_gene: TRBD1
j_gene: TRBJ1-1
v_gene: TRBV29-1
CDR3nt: TGCAGCGCTGACAGGGGGCCAACTGAAGCTTTCTTT
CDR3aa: CSADRGPTEAFF

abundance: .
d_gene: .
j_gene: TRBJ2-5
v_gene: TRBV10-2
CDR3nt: TGCGCCAGCAGTGACCAAGAGACCCAGTACTTC
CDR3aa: CASSDQETQYF

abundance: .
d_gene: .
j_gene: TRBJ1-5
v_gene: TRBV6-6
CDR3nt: TGTGCCAGCAGTTGGGGTTCGGGGCGGACTAATCAGCCCCAGCATTTT
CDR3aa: CASSWGSGRTNQPQHF

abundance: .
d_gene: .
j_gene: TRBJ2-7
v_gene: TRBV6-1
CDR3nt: TGTGCCAGCAGGGACAGGGCGGGACTAAACTCCTACGAGCAGTACTTC
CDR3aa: CASRDRAGLNSYEQYF

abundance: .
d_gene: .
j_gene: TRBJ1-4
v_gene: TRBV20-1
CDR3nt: TGCAGTGCCCACGACGGCCTAAATGAAAAACTGTTTTTT
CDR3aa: CSAHDGLNEKLFF

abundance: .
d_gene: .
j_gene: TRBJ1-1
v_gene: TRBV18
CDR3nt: TGTGCCAGCTCACTCGACACCCTGGGGGCTGAAGCTTTCTTT
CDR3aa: CASSLDTLGAEAFF

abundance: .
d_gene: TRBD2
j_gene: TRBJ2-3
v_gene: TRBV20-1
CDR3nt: TGCAGTGCTCTCCCCTTAAGGCGGGGGGGCCCGGATACGCAGTATTTT
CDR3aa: CSALPLRRGGPDTQYF

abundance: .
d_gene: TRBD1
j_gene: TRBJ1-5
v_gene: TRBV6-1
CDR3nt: TGTGCCAGCAGTCCAGGGACAGGGAGTGGTCAGCCCCAGCATTTT
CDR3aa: CASSPGTGSGQPQHF

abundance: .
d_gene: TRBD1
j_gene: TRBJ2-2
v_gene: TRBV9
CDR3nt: TGTGCCAGCAGTCTTCCCGGGACAGGGTTTGGGGCCGGGGAGCTGTTTTTT
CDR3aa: CASSLPGTGFGAGELFF

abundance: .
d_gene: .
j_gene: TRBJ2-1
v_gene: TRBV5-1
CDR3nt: TGCGCCAGCAGCCAGAGGGGATCTCCCTACAATGAGCAGTTCTTC
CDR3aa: CASSQRGSPYNEQFF

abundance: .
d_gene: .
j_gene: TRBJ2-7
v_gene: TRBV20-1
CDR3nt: TGCAGTGCGGTGGGGGGCTCCTACGAGCAGTACTTC
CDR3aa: CSAVGGSYEQYF

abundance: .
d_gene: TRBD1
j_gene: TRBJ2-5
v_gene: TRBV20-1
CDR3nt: TGCAGTGCTAGGCAGGGGGCATTGGGAGAGACCCAGTACTTC
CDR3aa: CSARQGALGETQYF

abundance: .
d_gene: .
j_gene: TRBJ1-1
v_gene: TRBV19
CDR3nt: TGTGCCAGTAGTTCTCGCGGGACGGTCCAATCCTCCACTGAAGTTTTCTTT
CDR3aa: CASSSRGTVQSSTEVFF

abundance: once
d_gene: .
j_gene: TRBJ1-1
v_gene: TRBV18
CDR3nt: TGTGCCAGCTCAAAAAACAGGGAGACTGAAGCTTTCTTT
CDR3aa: CASSKNRETEAFF

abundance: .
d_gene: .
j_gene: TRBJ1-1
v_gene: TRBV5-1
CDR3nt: TGCGCCAGCAGCTTGGGCAGGGGCGTAGGGGACACTGAAGCTTTCTTT
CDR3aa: CASSLGRGVGDTEAFF

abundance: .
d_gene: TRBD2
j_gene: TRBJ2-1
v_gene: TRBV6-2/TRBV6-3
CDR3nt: TGTGCCAGCACCCGGGCTACTAGCGGGAGTCGGAATGAGCAGTTCTTC
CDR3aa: CASTRATSGSRNEQFF

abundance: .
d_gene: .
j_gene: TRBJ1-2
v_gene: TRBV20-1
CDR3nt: TGCAGTGCTTCGACAGCTAACTATGGCTACACCTTC
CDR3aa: CSASTANYGYTF

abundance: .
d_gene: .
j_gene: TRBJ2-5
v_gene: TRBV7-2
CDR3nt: TGTGCCAGCAACCGAGGTAGTTTGGAGACCCAGTACTTC
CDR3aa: CASNRGSLETQYF

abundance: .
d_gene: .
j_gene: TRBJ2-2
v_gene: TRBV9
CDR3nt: TGTGCCAGCAGCGTAGTTAGCAGGGACGGGGAGCTGTTTTTT
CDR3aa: CASSVVSRDGELFF

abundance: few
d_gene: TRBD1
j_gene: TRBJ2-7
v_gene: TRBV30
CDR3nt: TGTGCCTGGACACAGGGGGCGTCCGCCCTAAACGAGCAGTACTTC
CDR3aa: CAWTQGASALNEQYF

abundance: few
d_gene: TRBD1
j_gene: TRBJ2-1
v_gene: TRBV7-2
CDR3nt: TGTGCCAGCAGCTTAGCGCAGGGCAGGGGGATCTACAATGAGCAGTTCTTC
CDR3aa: CASSLAQGRGIYNEQFF

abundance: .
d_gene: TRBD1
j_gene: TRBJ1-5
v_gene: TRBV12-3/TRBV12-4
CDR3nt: TGTGCCAGCAGTTGGGACAGCTCAAATCAGCCCCAGCATTTT
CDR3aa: CASSWDSSNQPQHF

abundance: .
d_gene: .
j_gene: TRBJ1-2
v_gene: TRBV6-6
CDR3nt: TGTGCCATCATCAACAGGAATGGCTACACCTTC
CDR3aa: CAIINRNGYTF

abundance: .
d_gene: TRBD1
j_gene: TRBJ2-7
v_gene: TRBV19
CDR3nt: TGTGCCACCCAAACCGGGACAGCTTCCTACGAGCAGTACTTC
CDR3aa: CATQTGTASYEQYF

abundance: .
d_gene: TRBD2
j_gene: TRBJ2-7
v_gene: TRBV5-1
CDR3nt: TGCGCCAGCAGCCCGCGACTAGCGGGAACCTACGAGCAGTACTTC
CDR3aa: CASSPRLAGTYEQYF

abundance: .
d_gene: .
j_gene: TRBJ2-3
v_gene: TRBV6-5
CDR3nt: TGTGCCAGCAGTTACTCGAGGTCAGATACGCAGTATTTT
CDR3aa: CASSYSRSDTQYF

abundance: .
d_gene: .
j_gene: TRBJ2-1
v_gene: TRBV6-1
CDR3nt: TGTGCCAGCCCACACAGCCTAATTGGGGTAGAAGGCATTGGTTACAATGAGCAGTTCTTC
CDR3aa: CASPHSLIGVEGIGYNEQFF

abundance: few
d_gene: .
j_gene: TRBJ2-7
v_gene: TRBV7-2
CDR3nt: TGTGCCAGCAGCTTTGGACTCAATTACGAGCAGTACTTC
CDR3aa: CASSFGLNYEQYF

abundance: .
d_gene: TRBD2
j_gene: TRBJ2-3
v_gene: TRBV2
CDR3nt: TGTGCCAGCAGTGAAGCGCTTCTAGCGGGTACCACCGGGGGAGCGCAGTATTTT
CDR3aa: CASSEALLAGTTGGAQYF